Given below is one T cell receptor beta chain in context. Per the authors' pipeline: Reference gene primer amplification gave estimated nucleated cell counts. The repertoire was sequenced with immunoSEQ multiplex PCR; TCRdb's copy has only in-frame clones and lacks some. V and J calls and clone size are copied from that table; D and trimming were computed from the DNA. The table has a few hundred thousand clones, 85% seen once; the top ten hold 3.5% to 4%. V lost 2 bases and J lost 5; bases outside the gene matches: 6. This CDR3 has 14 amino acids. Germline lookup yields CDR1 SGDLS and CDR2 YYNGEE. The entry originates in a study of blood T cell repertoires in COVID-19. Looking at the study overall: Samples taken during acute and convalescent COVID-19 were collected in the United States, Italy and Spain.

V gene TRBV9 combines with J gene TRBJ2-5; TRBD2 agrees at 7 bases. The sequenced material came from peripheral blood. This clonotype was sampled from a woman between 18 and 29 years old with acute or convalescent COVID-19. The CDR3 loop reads CASSVSHGGETQYF. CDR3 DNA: TGTGCCAGCAGCGTTTCACACGGGGGGGAGACCCAGTACTTC.